This entry features one T cell receptor (beta chain) sequence. The sample belongs to a study of T cells in Graves' hyperthyroidism and ophthalmopathy. Per the germline V gene, CDR1 is KGHSH and CDR2 is LQKENI. The CDR3 is 17 residues long. Trimming took off 3 bases at V and 4 bases at J, with 16 bases between the two ends. TCR beta CDR3 regions were amplified from RNA. The TCR CDR3 was amplified in a first-round RT-PCR using the HTBI primer set. In TCRdb, the multiplex PCR reads were re-called with MiXCR into one record per CDR3 protein. The table records about 570,000 distinct CDR3 sequences, 46% of them present only once.

This rearrangement joins TRBV18 to TRBJ1-6, with D unresolved. The sequenced sample consisted of peripheral blood or thyroid tissue (not recorded which). This sequence was found in an adult woman with Graves' disease, either hyperthyroidism or ophthalmopathy (not recorded which). The CDR3 here is CASSPFISTIYNSPLHF. CDR3 sequence (DNA): TGTGCCAGCTCACCTTTTATAAGCACGATATATAATTCACCCCTCCACTTT.